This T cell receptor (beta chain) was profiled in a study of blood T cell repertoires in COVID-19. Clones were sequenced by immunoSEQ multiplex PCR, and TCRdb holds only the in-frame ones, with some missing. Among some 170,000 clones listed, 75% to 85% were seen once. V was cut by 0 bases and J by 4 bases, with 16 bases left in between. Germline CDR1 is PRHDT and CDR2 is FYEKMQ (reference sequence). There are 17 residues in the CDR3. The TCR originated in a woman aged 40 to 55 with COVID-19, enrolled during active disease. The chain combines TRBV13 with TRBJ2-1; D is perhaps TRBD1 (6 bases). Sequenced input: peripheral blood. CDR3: CASSLGRAQGFYNEQFF. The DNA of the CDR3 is TGTGCCAGCAGCTTAGGCCGGGCTCAGGGGTTTTACAATGAGCAGTTCTTC.